This T cell receptor beta chain was captured by sequencing in a study of shared clonotypes between healthy human individuals (dated by TCRdb to 2018 to 2021). Turning to the overall study: A couple of women and three men aged 18 to 49 years were included in the cohort. For each donor, three plates each were used for CD4 naive and CD4 memory, two plates were used for CD8 naive, and one plate was used for CD8 memory. Blood TCR repertoires of about 5 healthy adults were deeply sequenced to estimate repertoire size and the extent of clonotype sharing between individuals. To increase sequencing depth and limit assay-specific biases, different laboratories used diverse techniques to prepare libraries and sequence TCR repertoires. Per donor, leukapheresis produced somewhere between about 0.94 and 10 billion PBMCs. What the work shows at the level of the full study, not this receptor alone: Incomplete sequencing was indicated by rarefaction of sorted-subset datasets, despite the large sequencing depth. Sharing across a few donors was observed for approximately 5% of naive CD4, under 4% of naive CD8, over 2% of memory CD4, and around 0.4% of memory CD8 clonotypes. Higher generation probabilities were observed for clonotypes shared by all four sorted-subset donors than for non-shared clonotypes. Naive subsets generally had larger estimated clonotype richness than memory subsets. Pairwise subsampling led to the expectation that sequencing depth would affect the degree of clonotype sharing among donors. Sampling was limited to blood, and TCR repertoires in tissue likely differ from TCR repertoires in blood. The small number of donors limited the genetic and exposure-history diversity represented.

CD8 naive samples consisted of CD45RO-negative cells that were positively selected for CCR7, yielding a CD45RA+CCR7+ population without TemRA cells. The donors were healthy, HIV-negative adults with no recently reported acute infections or vaccinations. Only Caucasian adults living in Nashville, Tennessee, USA were represented among the donors. Blood was obtained by leukapheresis, after which PBMCs were separated by Ficoll-Histopaque density gradient centrifugation and cryopreserved in liquid nitrogen vapor phase. Purity and quantity of every magnetically sorted T cell population were checked by analytical flow cytometry. Each sorted fraction had its genomic DNA isolated and then quantified by UV absorbance on a Nanodrop 2000c. At the junction V is shortened by 3 bases and J by 2 bases; bases outside the gene matches: 7. According to the germline V gene, CDR1 reads SGHAT and CDR2 reads FQNNGV. The CDR3, from cysteine to phenylalanine, totals 16 residues. Left in the record is the CDR3 DNA by itself, 48 bases read in frame from the first base.

TCR CDR3 regions were amplified from genomic DNA by multiplex PCR using the deep immunoSEQ assay. Genomic DNA extracted from each cell subset was distributed evenly over all wells of several immunoSEQ 96-well plates, and each plate served as one replicate. Each replicate PCR for sorted subsets received approximately 200 ng genomic DNA, equal to tens of thousands of T cell genomes. The purified libraries were quantified using a Qubit 3.0 fluorometer, sized with a Bioanalyzer 2100, and then quantified again using the KAPA Library Quantification kit. Each immunoSEQ 96-well plate was sequenced on its own single-read 150-cycle Illumina NextSeq 550 flow cell. The authors' analysis ran thus. Because the immunoSEQ output held only junctional sequences and lacked quality scores, the filtering could not match the filtering applied to full-length reads. To assign V/J genes and CDR3, sequences were annotated against IMGT germline references using PyIR, a Python wrapper for IgBLAST v1.9. Any read was removed if the V/J assignment was weak (E-value above 1e-6), the CDR3 was missing, or the read contained stop codons, out-of-frame junctions, or ambiguous translated residues. A V3J clonotype was defined by an identical inferred V gene, J gene, and CDR3 amino acid sequence. Percentage overlap between repertoires was computed as shared unique clonotypes divided by the size of the smaller repertoire. Richness of each repertoire was evaluated using RTK rarefaction, the Chao1 estimator, and Recon v2.1 estimates of unobserved clonotypes. OLGA was used to compute generation probabilities for all TCRbeta clonotypes that the gDNA method yielded from a handful of donors. As stored in TCRdb, this immuneACCESS dataset retains in-frame rearrangements with V and J assigned. A fraction of the clones does not appear; measured against another copy, unresolved V genes explain less than half of the discrepancy, and the remainder lacks a known reason. V, J and clone size are taken as reported in that table, and D and trimming were inferred from the DNA itself. This sample gives some 600,000 clones in total; approximately 96% of them show up just once. The ten largest account for about 0.12% of the sample.

A remark on this clone: Its cognate antigen has yet to be identified. No base quality values were provided; no much bigger clone lies one nucleotide off.

The receptor comes from a woman under 40 in good health. Sequencing was done on a sample of naive CD8+ T cells sorted from blood. Read against the paper, the sample's cell subset or site label means: CD45RA+CCR7+. This chain is built from TRBV11-2 and TRBJ2-5; 9 junctional bases match TRBD2. CDR3 protein: CASSFVRGRGQETQYF. The nucleotides are TGTGCCAGCAGCTTCGTACGCGGGAGGGGTCAAGAGACCCAGTACTTC.